The source of this T cell receptor (beta chain) is a study of neurological immune-mediated disorders. Study information: Secondary progressive cases numbered 3 among the roughly 34 multiple sclerosis patients, while the other 31 were relapsing-remitting. Regarding the study as a whole: Neither clinical nor MRI features were associated with the multiple sclerosis repertoire cluster.

This clonotype was picked up many times. Its antigen is not known. It was from 2 million PBMCs stored at -80 C that the unsorted libraries were obtained. Between the trimmed V and J ends, which lost 7 bases and 8 bases, there was a span of 9 bases. The CDR3 sequence is 11 residues long. cDNA was made by 5'RACE with 10-nucleotide random UMIs. TCRdb reprocessed the 5' RACE reads with MiXCR, giving one entry per CDR3 protein. The table shows 45,000 or so distinct CDR3 sequences, with less than 4% occurring only once. This TCR derives from a woman in her forties or fifties with multiple sclerosis. The V call is TRBV12-3 or TRBV12-4, the J call TRBJ2-1; D is ambiguous. Sequenced input: PBMCs. The CDR3 DNA sequence: TGTGCCAGCACCTTAGGGCATGAGCAGTTCTTC. Its protein product is CASTLGHEQFF.